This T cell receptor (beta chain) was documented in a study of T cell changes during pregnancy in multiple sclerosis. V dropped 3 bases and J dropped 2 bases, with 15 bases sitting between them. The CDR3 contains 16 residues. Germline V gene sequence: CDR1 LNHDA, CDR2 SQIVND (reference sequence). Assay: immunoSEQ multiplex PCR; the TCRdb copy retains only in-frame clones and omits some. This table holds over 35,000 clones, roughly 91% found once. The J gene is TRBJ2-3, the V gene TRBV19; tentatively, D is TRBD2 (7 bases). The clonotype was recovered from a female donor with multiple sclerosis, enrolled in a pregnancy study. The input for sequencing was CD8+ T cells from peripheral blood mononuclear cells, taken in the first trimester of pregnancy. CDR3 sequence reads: CASSITGGHYTDTQYF. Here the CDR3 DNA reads TGTGCCAGTAGTATCACGGGGGGCCACTACACAGATACGCAGTATTTT.